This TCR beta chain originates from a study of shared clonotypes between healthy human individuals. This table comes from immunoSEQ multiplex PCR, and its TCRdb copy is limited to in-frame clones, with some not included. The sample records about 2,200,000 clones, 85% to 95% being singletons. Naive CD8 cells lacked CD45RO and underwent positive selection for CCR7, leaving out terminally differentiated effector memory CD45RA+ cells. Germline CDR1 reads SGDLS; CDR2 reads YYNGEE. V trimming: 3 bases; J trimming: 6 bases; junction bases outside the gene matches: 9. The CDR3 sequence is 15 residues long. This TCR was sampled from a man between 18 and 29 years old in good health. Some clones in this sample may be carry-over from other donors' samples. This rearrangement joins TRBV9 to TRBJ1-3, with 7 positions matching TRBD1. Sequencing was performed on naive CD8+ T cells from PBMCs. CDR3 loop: CASSDNPGQLNTIYF. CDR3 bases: TGTGCCAGCAGCGATAATCCGGGACAGCTAAACACCATATATTTT.